The source of this T cell receptor (beta chain) is a study of blood T cell repertoires in COVID-19. About the research overall: From the United States, Italy and Spain came samples of acute and convalescent COVID-19.

Trimming shortened V by 3 bases and J by 4 bases, and 21 bases separated the two germline ends. The CDR3 is made up of 17 amino acids. Germline lookup yields CDR1 SGDLS and CDR2 YYNGEE. In the source study's methods: The assay estimated nucleated cells by amplifying reference gene primers. TCRdb's table, derived via immunoSEQ multiplex PCR, lists solely in-frame clones and lacks some. That table supplies the V and J calls and clone size; D and trimming were determined from the DNA. The table has 200,000 to 300,000 clones, 87% seen once. The chain joins TRBV9 to TRBJ2-3; D is possibly TRBD1 (6 bases). This clonotype was obtained from a man between 60 and 75 years old who had recovered from COVID-19. Material: peripheral blood. The CDR3 spells CASSAQTGTLIPDTQYF. CDR3 nucleotides: TGTGCCAGCAGCGCCCAAACCGGGACATTAATCCCAGATACGCAGTATTTT.